This TCR beta chain was obtained from a study of blood T cells in healthy people across ages. Study context: The capture of about one barcoded beta molecule per two T cells was achieved by template switching.

PBMCs numbering at least 6.5 million were isolated per sample. The germline CDR1 and CDR2 sequences are ENHRY and SYGVKD. Trimming shortened V by 0 bases and J by 7 bases, and 7 bases separated the two germline ends. The CDR3 is 12 residues long. Alongside a J-beta primer mix, a sample-barcoded 5' primer served in a second PCR lasting about 6 to 11 cycles. Template switching added a 12-random-nucleotide identifier to every cDNA molecule. Per-sample output comprised a minimum of 3 million paired-end reads containing CDR3. One entry per CDR3 protein, called by TCRdb with MiXCR from the 5' RACE reads. Here the sample spans more than 700,000 distinct CDR3 sequences, less than 70% being singletons.

This sequence originates from a man older than 75 in good health. The J gene is TRBJ2-7, the V gene TRBV10-3; a possible D gene is TRBD2 (5 bases). Sequenced sample: blood. The CDR3 coding sequence is TGTGCCATCAGTGAGTCAAGGGAGGAGCAGTACTTC. Translation gives CAISESREEQYF.